These 32 T cell receptor beta chains share one sample of origin, sequenced in a study of blood T cell repertoires in COVID-19. The repertoire was sequenced with immunoSEQ multiplex PCR; TCRdb's copy has only in-frame clones and lacks some. The sample lists 250,000 to 350,000 clones, roughly 89% occurring once. Sequenced: PBMCs or T cells enriched from blood (not recorded which). Receptors were obtained from a woman aged 18-29 years who had recovered from COVID-19.

Concerning this clone itself: Other DNA sequences from this sample encode an identical CDR3 as well. The rearrangement links TRBV6-5 to TRBJ2-3; D remains unclear. Germline V gene lookup returns CDR1 MNHEY and CDR2 SVGAGI. The CDR3 covers 14 residues. V lost 0 bases and J 0 bases, leaving 4 bases between the germline ends. The CDR3 DNA follows: TGTGCCAGCAGTTACTCGGGCAGCACAGATACGCAGTATTTT. It is translated as CASSYSGSTDTQYF.

This clone was seen only a few times. This chain links TRBV3-1 (or the pseudogene TRBV3-2) with TRBJ1-2; no firm D call. V was pared by 4 bases and J by 4 bases, with 13 bases between. Looked up from germline, CDR1 is LGHDT and CDR2 is YNNKEL (reference sequence). The CDR3 sequence is 14 residues long. CDR3 sequence reads: CASSRGGNLYGYTF. CDR3 in DNA: TGTGCCAGCAGCCGGGGAGGTAACCTCTATGGCTACACCTTC.

The chain is built from TRBV6-6 and TRBJ2-3; 8 bases match TRBD1. The CDR3 runs to 15 residues. The germline V gene encodes CDR1 MNHNY and CDR2 SVGAGI (reference sequence). The J segment lost 2 bases and the V segment lost 5 bases, leaving 6 bases of the junction unmatched. CDR3 DNA sequence: TGTGCCAGCAGTGGGCCGGGACAGGACACAGATACGCAGTATTTT. It yields the protein CASSGPGQDTDTQYF.

The chain joins TRBV4-3 to TRBJ1-2, with 8 bases identical to TRBD1. Looked up from germline, CDR1 is LGHNA and CDR2 is YSLEER. There are 15 residues in the CDR3. Germline trimming cut 3 bases from V and 7 bases from J; bases unmatched to any gene: 10. In DNA form, the CDR3 reads TGCGCCAGCAGCCAGGAGGGGCAGGGGGCGCGTGGCTACACCTTC. This encodes CASSQEGQGARGYTF.

The rearrangement links TRBV4-2 to TRBJ2-2; D not resolved. V lost 4 bases, J lost 6 bases, and 12 bases lay in between. Looked up from germline, CDR1 is LGHNA and CDR2 is YNFKEQ. CDR3 length: 14 amino acids. In DNA, the CDR3 is TGTGCCAGCAGCCTTCATGGCACCGCCGGGGAGCTGTTTTTT. This translates into CASSLHGTAGELFF.

The chain couples TRBV19 to TRBJ2-3; TRBD2 matches at 12 bases. The CDR3 is 18 amino acids. The germline V gene encodes CDR1 LNHDA and CDR2 SQIVND (reference sequence). Trimming took 5 bases from V and 3 from J; bases not matched to a gene: 12. DNA for the CDR3: TGTGCCAGTAGTCACATCCCTCCGACTAGCGGGAGAACAGATACGCAGTATTTT. Amino acids: CASSHIPPTSGRTDTQYF.

The chain couples TRBV28 to TRBJ2-3; possibly TRBD2 for D (6 bases). The V gene lost 7 bases and the J gene lost 4 bases, with 15 bases spanning the gap. The CDR3 is 14 amino acids. Germline-derived CDR1 and CDR2 are MDHEN and SYDVKM. CDR3 in amino acids: CASTGTLRADTQYF. Written as DNA, the CDR3 is TGTGCCAGCACCGGGACTCTCAGGGCAGATACGCAGTATTTT.

The V gene is TRBV28, the J gene TRBJ1-2; D is undetermined. Germline V gene sequence: CDR1 MDHEN, CDR2 SYDVKM. The CDR3 extends over 16 amino acids. Trimming removed 2 bases at V and 2 bases at J, with 15 bases between. As DNA, the CDR3 is TGTGCCAGCAGTTTAACCCCACCTGTGGCAAACTATGGCTACACCTTC. Translation: CASSLTPPVANYGYTF.

The gene calls are TRBV5-5 and TRBJ1-2; 7 bases map to TRBD1. This CDR3 region has 12 residues. Trimming took 4 bases from V and 7 from J; bases not matched to a gene: 4. Germline V gene lookup returns CDR1 SGHKS and CDR2 YYEKEE (reference sequence). Here the CDR3 reads CASSPTGSGYTF. The CDR3, as DNA: TGTGCCAGCAGCCCGACAGGGAGTGGCTACACCTTC.

The chain couples TRBV19 to TRBJ1-3; D unclear. The V end lost 4 bases, the J end lost 0 bases, and 16 bases lay between the germline ends. Germline CDR1 is LNHDA and CDR2 is SQIVND (reference sequence). This CDR3 is 17 amino acids long. The CDR3 DNA reads as TGTGCCAGTAGTAATGCCGCAGGTGATTACTCTGGAAACACCATATATTTT. This gives the protein CASSNAAGDYSGNTIYF.

The rearrangement links TRBV6-5 to TRBJ2-1, with 7 bases matching TRBD2. Germline assignment: CDR1 MNHEY and CDR2 SVGAGI. The CDR3 runs to 15 residues. The V and J ends lost 6 bases and 2 bases, in that order; junction bases with no gene match: 7. The CDR3 DNA reads TGTGCCAGCAGCGTAGCGGGTCCGGCCTACAATGAGCAGTTCTTC. Translation gives CASSVAGPAYNEQFF.

The chain carries TRBV28 and TRBJ1-1; D remains ambiguous. Germline V gene lookup returns CDR1 MDHEN and CDR2 SYDVKM. The CDR3 sequence is 14 residues long. Trimming took 6 bases from V and 0 from J, leaving 11 bases between them. The CDR3 coding sequence is TGTGCCAGCAGATCCGTCAGAATGAACACTGAAGCTTTCTTT. This encodes CASRSVRMNTEAFF.

This rearrangement joins TRBV6-5 to TRBJ1-1, with a possible D match to TRBD1 (5 bases). CDR1 MNHEY and CDR2 SVGAGI come from the germline V gene. The CDR3 has 14 amino acids. Trimming cost V 10 bases and J 0 bases, with 15 bases left between them. The CDR3 here is CATVTRALNTEAFF. For the CDR3, the DNA is TGTGCCACCGTAACCAGGGCTCTGAACACTGAAGCTTTCTTT.

The V gene is TRBV6-5, the J gene TRBJ1-6; D call uncertain. Trimming took 2 bases from V and 8 from J, leaving 13 bases between them. The V gene's germline CDR1 is MNHEY and CDR2 SVGAGI. The CDR3 has 15 amino acids. The CDR3 sequence: CASSYSARRDSPLHF. The CDR3, as DNA: TGTGCCAGCAGTTACAGTGCGCGCCGGGATTCACCCCTCCACTTT.

The chain uses TRBV4-3 and TRBJ2-1; D may be TRBD1 (5 bases). This CDR3 contains 16 residues. V lost 0 bases to trimming and J lost 6 bases, with 15 bases between them. In germline, CDR1 is LGHNA, CDR2 YSLEER. The CDR3 bases are TGCGCCAGCAGCCAAGAAACAGGACAAATCGGCAATGAGCAGTTCTTC. Protein: CASSQETGQIGNEQFF.

This chain connects TRBV4-3 to TRBJ1-3; 9 nucleotides agree with TRBD1. After removal of 2 bases from V and 3 bases from J, the junction contained 5 bases not matched to a gene. This CDR3 is built from 16 residues. Germline V gives CDR1 LGHNA, CDR2 YSLEER. CDR3 sequence (DNA): TGCGCCAGCAGCCAAAGGGACAGGGATTTTGGAAACACCATATATTTT. Translation gives CASSQRDRDFGNTIYF.

The chain is built from TRBV5-1 and TRBJ2-3; possibly TRBD2 for D (5 bases). Germline V gives CDR1 SGHRS, CDR2 YFSETQ. V lost 4 bases and J lost 6, with 9 bases in between. The CDR3 is 12 amino acids. The CDR3 DNA follows: TGCGCCAGCAGCGAACTAGGGGATACGCAGTATTTT. Protein: CASSELGDTQYF.

The chain carries TRBV19 and TRBJ1-2, with TRBD1 matching 8 bases. The length of the CDR3 is 11 residues. CDR1 is LNHDA, CDR2 SQIVND, per germline (reference sequence). Germline trimming cut 8 bases from V and 8 bases from J; bases unmatched to any gene: 4. The CDR3 spells CASQGAPGYTF. CDR3 DNA: TGTGCCAGTCAGGGGGCGCCGGGCTACACCTTC.

This chain joins TRBV21-1 and TRBJ2-3; whether TRBD1, the table's D call, matches the DNA was not checked. TRBV21-1 represents a pseudogene. The CDR3 loop spans 15 amino acids. The CDR3 bases are TGTGCCAGCAGCGAGCAGGGGGGTAACACAGATACGCAGTATTTT. Protein: CASSEQGGNTDTQYF.

The gene calls are TRBV10-1 and TRBJ2-6, with TRBD1 identical over 7 bases. Germline values: CDR1 WNHNN, CDR2 SYGVQD (reference sequence). Trimming removed 3 bases from V and 12 bases from J; junction bases left unmatched: 8. This CDR3 spans 14 amino acids. The CDR3: CASSDRTGAFVLTF. The CDR3, as DNA: TGCGCCAGCAGTGACCGCACAGGGGCTTTCGTCCTGACTTTC.

The gene calls are TRBV9 and TRBJ1-3, with no clear D. Deletions cut 4 bases from V and 0 bases from J, with 5 bases between. This CDR3 has 13 residues. CDR1 is SGDLS and CDR2 is YYNGEE in the germline V gene. This CDR3 reads CASSLLSGNTIYF. As DNA, the CDR3 is TGTGCCAGCAGCCTCCTCTCTGGAAACACCATATATTTT. Complete variable domain (other parts from reference TRBV9 and TRBJ1-3): DSGVTQTPKHLITATGQRVTLRCSPRSGDLSVYWYQQSLDQGLQFLIQYYNGEERAKGNILERFSAQQFPDLHSELNLSSLELGDSALYFCASSLLSGNTIYFGEGSWLTVV.

V is TRBV19 and J is TRBJ1-2; 7 nucleotides match TRBD1. V shed 4 bases and J 0 bases; nucleotides not matched to a gene: 5. CDR1 LNHDA and CDR2 SQIVND come from the germline V gene (reference sequence). The CDR3 loop spans 15 amino acids. The CDR3 loop reads CASSNPGGTNYGYTF. CDR3 nucleotides: TGTGCCAGTAGTAATCCAGGGGGAACTAACTATGGCTACACCTTC.

The chain employs TRBV2 and TRBJ2-5; 11 nucleotides agree with TRBD2. Germline lookup yields CDR1 SNHLY and CDR2 FYNNEI. The J segment lost 6 bases and the V segment lost 10 bases, leaving 10 bases of the junction unmatched. The CDR3 totals 14 residues. CDR3 bases: TGTGCCACGAGCTCTAGCGGGGGGAGGAAGACCCAGTACTTC. Protein: CATSSSGGRKTQYF.

This clone has just one count. The CDR3 loop reads CASSPRTGVRNTEAFF. The CDR3 nucleotides are TGTGCCAGCAGCCCCCGGACAGGGGTGCGGAACACTGAAGCTTTCTTT. V usage is TRBV27 and J usage is TRBJ1-1, with TRBD1 matching over 9 bases. The V gene end was trimmed by 6 bases and the J gene end by 1 base; junction bases not matched to a gene: 9. This CDR3 is built from 16 residues. CDR1 and CDR2 (germline): MNHEY, SMNVEV (reference sequence).

V is TRBV19 and J is TRBJ1-5, with 8 nucleotides matching TRBD1. Germline V CDR1 and CDR2: LNHDA, SQIVND (reference sequence). The CDR3 consists of 15 residues. The ends lost 8 bases at V and 5 bases at J; junction bases unmatched: 11. The CDR3 bases are TGTGCCAGTGAAACCGGGACAGGAGTCTATCAGCCCCAGCATTTT. Translation gives CASETGTGVYQPQHF.

CDR3 region: CASSYWLAGAFFF. The CDR3 DNA reads as TGTGCCAGCAGTTACTGGCTAGCGGGAGCCTTTTTCTTC. The chain has TRBV6-5 and TRBJ2-1, with 10 bases aligning to TRBD2. The V segment lost 1 base and the J segment 16 bases; nucleotides outside the gene matches: 7. This CDR3 spans 13 amino acids. CDR1 MNHEY and CDR2 SVGAGI come from the germline V gene.

This chain uses TRBV30 with TRBJ2-3; a possible D gene is TRBD1 (7 bases). From germline, CDR1 is GTSNPN and CDR2 SVGIG (reference sequence). This CDR3 region has 14 residues. Deletions cut 2 bases from V and 0 bases from J, with 9 bases between. In nucleotides, the CDR3 is TGTGCCTGGAGTCAGGGGGGAAGCACAGATACGCAGTATTTT. It is translated as CAWSQGGSTDTQYF.

This chain connects TRBV28 to TRBJ2-3, with 9 nucleotides matching TRBD2. In germline, CDR1 is MDHEN, CDR2 SYDVKM. The CDR3 runs 16 residues. With V trimmed by 4 bases and J by 2 bases, 7 bases remained unmatched. This CDR3 is CASSSTQREVTDTQYF. Here the CDR3 DNA reads TGTGCCAGCAGTTCGACCCAGCGGGAGGTCACAGATACGCAGTATTTT.

The rearrangement links TRBV5-5 to TRBJ2-5; D remains unclear. V was shortened by 1 base and J by 5 bases, with 15 bases between the two germline ends. CDR1 SGHKS and CDR2 YYEKEE come from the germline V gene (reference sequence). This CDR3 spans 15 amino acids. CDR3 DNA sequence: TGTGCCAGCAGCTTGTCGAGTTCCATCGGGGAGACCCAGTACTTC. This translates into CASSLSSSIGETQYF.

The rearrangement uses TRBV5-6 and TRBJ1-2, with 7 bases fitting TRBD1. Unmatched junction bases numbered 5, after V lost 0 bases and J lost 0 bases. Germline CDR1 is SGHDT and CDR2 is YYEEEE. There are 16 residues in the CDR3. The CDR3 nucleotides are TGTGCCAGCAGCTTGGACAGGGGACCGGCTAACTATGGCTACACCTTC. It codes for CASSLDRGPANYGYTF.

The chain is built from TRBV28 and TRBJ1-2; 7 bases are a match to TRBD1. Germline V CDR1 and CDR2: MDHEN, SYDVKM. The ends lost 4 bases at V and 6 bases at J; junction bases unmatched: 8. CDR3 length equals 14 residues. DNA for the CDR3: TGTGCCAGCAGTTCAGAGGGGGCTGCGGATGGCTACACCTTC. Its translation is CASSSEGAADGYTF.

This clone was observed a handful of times. This chain links TRBV6-1 with TRBJ2-7; 10 bases agree with TRBD2. V shed 0 bases and J 3 bases; nucleotides not matched to a gene: 2. Germline V lookup: CDR1 MNHNS, CDR2 SASEGT. This CDR3 comprises 15 residues. The DNA of the CDR3 is TGTGCCAGCAGTGAAGCGGCTAGCGGGGGCTACGAGCAGTACTTC. Translated: CASSEAASGGYEQYF.